This entry lists 22 T cell receptor beta chains sequenced from one sample in a study of blood T cell repertoires in COVID-19. Only in-frame clones appear in the TCRdb table, and some are missing; sequencing was by immunoSEQ multiplex PCR. The sample carries 200,000 to 250,000 clones, 82% recorded once. Sequencing used peripheral blood. The receptors were sampled from a woman aged 80 or over with acute or convalescent COVID-19.

The chain has TRBV2 and TRBJ2-7, with 9 bases lining up with TRBD2. Germline V gene lookup returns CDR1 SNHLY and CDR2 FYNNEI. V trimming: 1 base; J trimming: 3 bases; junction bases outside the gene matches: 4. This CDR3 region has 15 residues. Written as DNA, the CDR3 is TGTGCCAGCAGTGAAGGACTAGCGGTACTCTACGAGCAGTACTTC. This codes for CASSEGLAVLYEQYF.

This chain joins TRBV6-5 and TRBJ1-1; TRBD1 might be the D (6 bases). Trimming cost V 6 bases and J 5 bases, with 19 bases left between them. CDR3 size: 15 residues. Germline-derived CDR1 and CDR2 are MNHEY and SVGAGI. CDR3 coding DNA: TGTGCCAGCAGATCGCAGGGGATTAATGGGACTGAAGCTTTCTTT. This translates into CASRSQGINGTEAFF.

The rearrangement links TRBV7-2 to TRBJ1-3; no clear D. Trimming stripped 1 base from V and 1 base from J, with 11 bases between. The V gene's germline CDR1 is SGHTA and CDR2 FQGNSA. This CDR3 is built from 16 residues. In DNA, the CDR3 is TGTGCCAGCAGCTTAGACAGCGGACCTTCTGGAAACACCATATATTTT. Translation gives CASSLDSGPSGNTIYF.

This chain uses TRBV5-4 with TRBJ1-4; 7 bases map to TRBD1. The J segment lost 3 bases and the V segment lost 5 bases, leaving 10 bases of the junction unmatched. The CDR3 sequence is 16 residues long. Looked up from germline, CDR1 is SGHNT and CDR2 is YYREEE (reference sequence). The CDR3, as DNA: TGTGCCAGCAGTCTTAAGGGGGCCGGTGCTAATGAAAAACTGTTTTTT. Amino acid sequence: CASSLKGAGANEKLFF.

The V and J genes are TRBV15 and TRBJ2-1; D not certain. The CDR3 has 14 amino acids. CDR1 and CDR2 (germline): LNHNV, YYDKDF (reference sequence). Trimming removed 0 bases from V and 9 bases from J, with 12 bases in between. The CDR3, as DNA: TGTGCCACCAGCAGAGATACCGAGGCTAGTGAGCAGTTCTTC. Translation: CATSRDTEASEQFF.

The genes are TRBV12-3 or TRBV12-4 and TRBJ1-5; 7 bases agree with TRBD1. The CDR3 runs 13 residues. Trimming removed 6 bases from V and 5 bases from J; junction bases left unmatched: 4. DNA of the CDR3: TGTGCCAGCAGGCCAGACAGGGATCAGCCCCAGCATTTT. It yields the protein CASRPDRDQPQHF.

The chain couples TRBV7-2 to TRBJ1-2; D possibly corresponds to TRBD1 (5 bases). The V gene lost 5 bases and the J gene lost 13 bases, with 17 bases spanning the gap. This CDR3 region has 12 residues. CDR1 is SGHTA, CDR2 FQGNSA, per germline. For the CDR3, the DNA is TGTGCCAGCAGCGAGGTAGGGGCCTCTCCCACCTTC. Translation: CASSEVGASPTF.

This clone was detected only a few times. The DNA of the CDR3 is TGTGCCAGCAGCTTAGAAACTTCCAATTCACCCCTCCACTTT. Residues: CASSLETSNSPLHF. The chain couples TRBV7-9 to TRBJ1-6; D gene ambiguous. CDR1 SEHNR and CDR2 FQNEAQ come from the germline V gene (reference sequence). The CDR3 sequence is 14 residues long. The V gene lost 1 base and the J gene lost 7 bases, with 8 bases spanning the gap.

This chain uses TRBV20-1 with TRBJ1-1; D gene uncertain. This CDR3 has 11 residues. Germline CDR1 DFQATT, CDR2 SNEGSKA (reference sequence). Trimming took off 7 bases at V and 0 bases at J, with 6 bases between the two ends. The CDR3 DNA sequence: TGCAGTGTAACTTTGAACACTGAAGCTTTCTTT. It encodes CSVTLNTEAFF.

As DNA, the CDR3 is TGTGCCACCAGTGATTTTAAGGGGAGCACAGATACGCAGTATTTT. This codes for CATSDFKGSTDTQYF. This chain uses TRBV24-1 with TRBJ2-3; TRBD1 is a possible D gene (5 bases). The germline gives CDR1 KGHDR, CDR2 SFDVKD. The CDR3 is made up of 15 amino acids. V was cut by 1 base and J by 0 bases, with 7 bases left in between.

The rearrangement joins TRBV28 to TRBJ1-2, with no clear D. This CDR3 is built from 14 residues. CDR1 and CDR2 from the germline V gene are MDHEN and SYDVKM. Trimming took 2 bases from V and 4 from J, leaving 11 bases between them. The CDR3 coding sequence is TGTGCCAGCAGTTTAGGCGGGATCGGCTATGGCTACACCTTC. Translating gives CASSLGGIGYGYTF.

The chain is built from TRBV19 and TRBJ2-7, with D maybe TRBD2 (5 bases). CDR1 is LNHDA, CDR2 SQIVND, per germline (reference sequence). V lost 5 bases and J lost 4, with 18 bases in between. CDR3 length equals 15 residues. CDR3 region: CASSAGALGGYEQYF. The CDR3 coding sequence is TGTGCCAGTAGTGCCGGCGCCCTCGGAGGTTACGAGCAGTACTTC.

The rearrangement joins TRBV27 to TRBJ2-2; D may be TRBD1 (6 bases). V lost 8 bases and J lost 4, with 26 bases in between. Germline lookup yields CDR1 MNHEY and CDR2 SMNVEV (reference sequence). The CDR3 consists of 18 residues. The CDR3 spells CASGRRRTVGYLTGELFF. CDR3 in DNA: TGTGCCAGCGGACGGCGCAGGACAGTGGGGTACCTCACCGGGGAGCTGTTTTTT.

The sample holds one count of this clone. The gene calls are TRBV7-2 and TRBJ1-2, with unresolved D. The CDR3 is made up of 13 amino acids. Germline V lookup: CDR1 SGHTA, CDR2 FQGNSA. V lost 2 bases and J 4 bases, leaving 8 bases between the germline ends. CDR3 nucleotide sequence: TGTGCCAGCAGCTTACCGGAGGGCTATGGCTACACCTTC. It translates to CASSLPEGYGYTF.

This rearrangement joins TRBV5-4 to TRBJ2-3, with 11 bases matching TRBD2. The CDR3 spans 15 residues. J lost 2 bases, V lost 4 bases, and 3 bases had no gene match. Germline V gene lookup returns CDR1 SGHNT and CDR2 YYREEE (reference sequence). DNA for the CDR3: TGTGCCAGCAGCCTAGCGGGGGGAGCCACAGATACGCAGTATTTT. Protein product: CASSLAGGATDTQYF.

The chain joins TRBV5-1 to TRBJ2-5, with D possibly TRBD1 on 5 matching bases. This CDR3 has 12 amino acids. V was shortened by 1 base and J by 5 bases, with 6 bases between the two germline ends. Germline V gene lookup returns CDR1 SGHRS and CDR2 YFSETQ. The CDR3 sequence: CASSLWGETQYF. CDR3 bases: TGCGCCAGCAGCTTGTGGGGCGAGACCCAGTACTTC.

J is TRBJ2-1 and V is TRBV7-9, with D maybe TRBD2 (6 bases). This CDR3 comprises 18 residues. Germline loops: CDR1 SEHNR, CDR2 FQNEAQ (reference sequence). Deletions cut 5 bases from V and 7 bases from J, with 27 bases between. This CDR3 is CASSASRGTAPKGNEQFF. The CDR3 DNA reads as TGTGCCAGCAGCGCCAGCCGGGGGACCGCCCCCAAAGGGAATGAGCAGTTCTTC.

This clone was picked up a small number of times. V gene TRBV4-1 combines with J gene TRBJ2-1, with 8 bases lining up with TRBD1. There are 17 residues in the CDR3. With 3 bases clipped from V and 7 bases from J, the junction kept 14 bases outside the gene matches. Germline lookup yields CDR1 MGHRA and CDR2 YSYEKL. CDR3 in DNA: TGCGCCAGCAGCCAGGCCCCGACCGGGACAGGCCAAAATGAGCAGTTCTTC. It codes for CASSQAPTGTGQNEQFF.

The CDR3 protein is CASSFQSNQPQHF. For the CDR3, the DNA is TGTGCCAGCAGCTTCCAGAGCAATCAGCCCCAGCATTTT. The rearrangement joins TRBV11-3 to TRBJ1-5, with D hard to call. V shed 3 bases and J shed 1 base, with 4 bases lying between them. CDR1 SGHNT and CDR2 YENEEA come from the germline V gene. There are 13 residues in the CDR3.

The rearrangement joins TRBV18 to TRBJ2-7; D unresolved. In germline, CDR1 is KGHSH, CDR2 LQKENI. CDR3 length: 12 residues. V was cut by 6 bases and J by 0 bases, with 6 bases left in between. As DNA, the CDR3 is TGTGCCAGCTCCGAGAGCTCCTACGAGCAGTACTTC. Amino acid sequence: CASSESSYEQYF.

The rearrangement uses TRBV5-5 and TRBJ2-5; 7 positions agree with TRBD1. CDR3 length: 14 residues. Germline V gene lookup returns CDR1 SGHKS and CDR2 YYEKEE (reference sequence). Losses at the gene ends were 4 bases for V and 2 bases for J; bases not matched to a gene: 5. The CDR3 sequence is CASSRTGQQETQYF. CDR3 sequence (DNA): TGTGCCAGCAGCCGTACGGGACAGCAAGAGACCCAGTACTTC. The full variable domain, its missing parts supplied by reference TRBV5-5 and TRBJ2-5, is DAGVTQSPTHLIKTRGQQVTLRCSPISGHKSVSWYQQVLGQGPQFIFQYYEKEERGRGNFPDRFSARQFPNYSSELNVNALLLGDSALYLCASSRTGQQETQYFGPGTRLLVL.

The chain links TRBV6-6 to TRBJ2-7; 9 bases align to TRBD1. Germline trimming cut 5 bases from V and 4 bases from J; bases unmatched to any gene: 9. This CDR3 is 15 amino acids long. Germline V CDR1 and CDR2: MNHNY, SVGAGI (reference sequence). CDR3 bases: TGTGCCAGCAGTCCGGGACAGGGCAGTCTGTACGAGCAGTACTTC. Translated, it gives CASSPGQGSLYEQYF.